This T cell receptor beta chain was identified during a study of cytomegalovirus exposure and HLA in healthy donors. The CDR3 totals 14 residues. V dropped 6 bases and J dropped 0; count of bases not matched to a gene: 1. Germline V gene lookup returns CDR1 LNHDA and CDR2 SQIVND (reference sequence). General observations from the study: Presence/absence analyses took donor sequencing depth as roughly uniform. Evidence from a later analysis indicated that most CMV-associated TCR beta chains looked HLA-restricted.

Primers for the PCR totalled 60 Vbeta and 13 Jbeta. This table comes from immunoSEQ multiplex PCR, and its TCRdb copy is limited to in-frame clones, with some not included. This listing includes over 200,000 clones. Concerning this clone itself: What it binds is unknown.

Samples came from healthy bone marrow donors. The V gene is TRBV19, the J gene TRBJ2-3; 9 bases are shared with TRBD2. This clonotype was obtained from a woman aged 25-40 years in good health and CMV-seropositive. The sample taken for sequencing was PBMCs. The CDR3 protein is CASRREGSTDTQYF. The DNA for the CDR3 is TGTGCCAGTAGGCGGGAGGGTAGCACAGATACGCAGTATTTT.